The 22 T cell receptor beta chains below were found in one sample sequenced in a study of blood T cell repertoires in COVID-19 (dated by TCRdb to 2019 to 2021). The receptor library was made with the immunoSEQ multiplex PCR assay. What TCRdb holds here is the immuneACCESS table cut down to in-frame rearrangements. Part of the clones is not present; checked against another copy, under half of the missing clones reflect an unresolved V gene, and the others are unexplained. Counted in this sample were 98,000 or so clones; 87% of them appeared once. Roughly 15% of the sample is taken by the ten largest. Material for sequencing was peripheral blood. The origin of the receptors is a man aged 45-65 years with acute or convalescent COVID-19.

This clone has a single count. This chain joins TRBV6-2 or TRBV6-3 and TRBJ2-5; 14 nucleotides align to TRBD2. The ends lost 2 bases at V and 1 base at J; junction bases unmatched: 6. The CDR3 consists of 18 residues. Germline V gives CDR1 MNHEY, CDR2 SVGEGT. The CDR3 protein is CASSYATSGRGAQETQYF. CDR3 sequence (DNA): TGTGCCAGCAGTTACGCGACTAGCGGGAGGGGGGCCCAAGAGACCCAGTACTTC.

This clone has a handful of counts. The chain combines TRBV24-1 with TRBJ2-3, with 8 bases identical to TRBD1. V shed 8 bases and J 0 bases; nucleotides not matched to a gene: 3. Per the germline V gene, CDR1 is KGHDR and CDR2 is SFDVKD. The CDR3 totals 14 residues. The CDR3 DNA sequence: TGTGCCACCATGGGACAGGCTAGCACAGATACGCAGTATTTT. Translating gives CATMGQASTDTQYF.

The chain couples TRBV7-9 to TRBJ2-7, with 11 bases identical to TRBD2. J gave up 3 bases and V 5 bases, and 6 bases lay outside the gene matches. The germline CDR1 and CDR2 sequences are SEHNR and FQNEAQ (reference sequence). The CDR3 contains 15 residues. CDR3 DNA sequence: TGTGCCAGCAGCCTAGGGACTAGCGGAATCTACGAGCAGTACTTC. It translates to CASSLGTSGIYEQYF.

The table lists this clone with a few counts. The chain couples TRBV3-1 (or the pseudogene TRBV3-2) to TRBJ2-7; 7 bases fit TRBD2. Trimming took 4 bases from V and 3 from J; bases not matched to a gene: 12. CDR3 length: 16 amino acids. Germline V gene data show CDR1 as LGHDT and CDR2 as YNNKEL (reference sequence). CDR3: CASSPTLAEKGYEQYF. CDR3 coding DNA: TGTGCCAGCAGCCCTACCCTAGCGGAGAAAGGCTACGAGCAGTACTTC.

V and J are TRBV24-1 and TRBJ2-5; possibly TRBD1 for D (5 bases). V was trimmed by 0 bases and J by 1 base, leaving 11 bases between them. CDR3 length: 16 residues. Per the germline V gene, CDR1 is KGHDR and CDR2 is SFDVKD. CDR3 bases: TGTGCCACCAGTGATTTGCGGGCAGGGTCCCAAGAGACCCAGTACTTC. This gives the protein CATSDLRAGSQETQYF.

This chain joins TRBV2 and TRBJ2-5; 12 nucleotides agree with TRBD2. The CDR3 is made up of 13 amino acids. Germline V gives CDR1 SNHLY, CDR2 FYNNEI. V trimming: 7 bases; J trimming: 5 bases; junction bases outside the gene matches: 2. CDR3 sequence: CASTTSGRETQYF. Here the CDR3 DNA reads TGTGCCAGCACTACTAGCGGGAGGGAGACCCAGTACTTC.

Within the sample, this clone is medium-sized. CDR3 in amino acids: CASGVGPRRSYNSPLHF. In DNA form, the CDR3 reads TGTGCCAGCGGCGTGGGGCCACGAAGGTCCTATAATTCACCCCTCCACTTT. The V and J genes are TRBV7-3 and TRBJ1-6; D may be TRBD1 (5 bases). Trimming took 8 bases from V and 1 from J, leaving 18 bases between them. The germline V gene has CDR1 SGHTA and CDR2 FQGTGA. The CDR3 has 17 amino acids.

V is TRBV24-1 and J is TRBJ2-1; D is possibly TRBD1 (5 bases). The length of the CDR3 is 15 residues. The germline CDR1 and CDR2 sequences are KGHDR and SFDVKD. The V end lost 0 bases, the J end lost 5 bases, and 10 bases lay between the germline ends. CDR3 residues: CATSDLRTKNNEQFF. For the CDR3, the DNA is TGTGCCACCAGTGATTTGCGGACAAAAAACAATGAGCAGTTCTTC.

The V and J genes are TRBV5-6 and TRBJ2-5, with 8 nucleotides matching TRBD1. The trim removed 4 bases at V and 4 bases at J, leaving 9 bases unmatched. The CDR3 spans 15 residues. Per germline, CDR1 SGHDT and CDR2 YYEEEE. CDR3 protein: CASSPGQGQRETQYF. CDR3 bases: TGTGCCAGCAGCCCCGGACAGGGTCAACGAGAGACCCAGTACTTC.

The rearrangement joins TRBV6-5 to TRBJ1-2; 7 nucleotides line up with TRBD1. This CDR3 is 12 amino acids long. CDR1 is MNHEY and CDR2 is SVGAGI in the germline V gene. V gave up 4 bases and J gave up 7 bases; unmatched junction bases: 3. CDR3 protein: CASSSTGSGYTF. CDR3 DNA sequence: TGTGCCAGCAGTTCGACAGGGAGTGGCTACACCTTC.

The CDR3 DNA follows: TGTGCCAGTAGAGTGGGGACAGGGCCTTCAGATACGCAGTATTTT. Protein product: CASRVGTGPSDTQYF. The gene calls are TRBV19 and TRBJ2-3; TRBD1 agrees at 9 bases. CDR1 LNHDA and CDR2 SQIVND come from the germline V gene (reference sequence). V lost 6 bases to trimming and J lost 4 bases; unmatched junction nucleotides: 8. The CDR3 runs to 15 residues.

The chain combines TRBV9 with TRBJ2-1; possible D gene TRBD1, 6 bases. The germline V and J ends were trimmed by 0 bases and 3 bases, with 10 bases remaining between them. Germline CDR1 reads SGDLS; CDR2 reads YYNGEE. This CDR3 has 15 amino acids. The CDR3 spells CASSVAGHSYNEQFF. CDR3 nucleotide sequence: TGTGCCAGCAGCGTAGCGGGACACAGCTACAATGAGCAGTTCTTC. The whole variable domain, filled in from reference TRBV9 and TRBJ2-1, reads DSGVTQTPKHLITATGQRVTLRCSPRSGDLSVYWYQQSLDQGLQFLIQYYNGEERAKGNILERFSAQQFPDLHSELNLSSLELGDSALYFCASSVAGHSYNEQFFGPGTRLTVL.

This clone was counted at least ten times. The chain combines TRBV2 with TRBJ2-7, with 8 bases aligning to TRBD2. Germline V gene data show CDR1 as SNHLY and CDR2 as FYNNEI. Unmatched junction bases numbered 15, after V lost 6 bases and J lost 2 bases. The CDR3 spans 17 residues. The CDR3 loop reads CASSHTTSGTRAYEQYF. The CDR3 nucleotides read TGTGCCAGCAGCCACACCACCTCCGGGACTAGGGCCTACGAGCAGTACTTC.

Only one count was recorded for this clone. The chain employs TRBV5-1 and TRBJ1-2; D ambiguous. CDR3 size: 13 residues. Germline CDR1 and CDR2: SGHRS and YFSETQ. Trimming removed 4 bases at V and 4 bases at J, with 11 bases between. Here the CDR3 reads CASSLTDLYGYTF. The CDR3 nucleotides read TGCGCCAGCAGCCTCACAGATCTCTATGGCTACACCTTC. Based on the CDR3 plus reference TRBV5-1 and TRBJ1-2, the full variable domain is KAGVTQTPRYLIKTRGQQVTLSCSPISGHRSVSWYQQTPGQGLQFLFEYFSETQRNKGNFPGRFSGRQFSNSRSEMNVSTLELGDSALYLCASSLTDLYGYTFGSGTRLTVV.

The V call is TRBV6-2 or TRBV6-3, the J call TRBJ2-1; 7 positions match TRBD1. This CDR3 is built from 15 residues. Trimming took 6 bases from V and 0 from J; bases not matched to a gene: 5. Germline assignment: CDR1 MNHEY and CDR2 SVGEGT. The CDR3 sequence is CASSRGQSSYNEQFF. CDR3 in DNA: TGTGCCAGCAGCCGGGGACAGAGCTCCTACAATGAGCAGTTCTTC.

The V gene is TRBV28, the J gene TRBJ2-3, with 9 bases fitting TRBD1. V shed 4 bases, J shed 1 base, and the junction held 3 bases outside the gene matches. This CDR3 contains 15 residues. Germline V lookup: CDR1 MDHEN, CDR2 SYDVKM. CDR3 loop: CASSSRDRGTDTQYF. CDR3 nucleotide sequence: TGTGCCAGCAGTTCCCGGGACAGGGGCACAGATACGCAGTATTTT.

This clone was counted once. This chain links TRBV11-2 with TRBJ1-5; D is uncertain. Germline V gene sequence: CDR1 SGHAT, CDR2 FQNNGV. This CDR3 is 15 amino acids long. Trimming shortened V by 1 base and J by 2 bases, and 9 bases separated the two germline ends. CDR3 bases: TGTGCCAGCAGCTTAGGAGACGGGGGCAATCAGCCCCAGCATTTT. Its protein is CASSLGDGGNQPQHF.

This rearrangement joins TRBV28 to TRBJ1-5; possibly TRBD1 for D (6 bases). Between the trimmed V and J ends, which lost 6 bases and 4 bases, there was a span of 10 bases. This CDR3 region has 13 residues. Germline V CDR1 and CDR2: MDHEN, SYDVKM. Here the CDR3 DNA reads TGTGCCAGCAGAAGCCAGGGGAATCAGCCCCAGCATTTT. Its protein product is CASRSQGNQPQHF.

This sequence joins TRBV19 and TRBJ1-1, with TRBD1 identical over 8 bases. The CDR3 has 14 amino acids. V lost 6 bases, J lost 5 bases, and 8 bases stayed unmatched. Germline V gene data show CDR1 as LNHDA and CDR2 as SQIVND (reference sequence). For the CDR3, the DNA is TGTGCCAGTAGCCCCTTCAGGGGGCAGACTGAAGCTTTCTTT. Translated: CASSPFRGQTEAFF.

J is TRBJ1-1 and V is TRBV10-1; 11 nucleotides line up with TRBD1. The length of the CDR3 is 16 residues. Germline CDR1 WNHNN, CDR2 SYGVQD (reference sequence). Losses at the gene ends were 6 bases for V and 0 bases for J; bases not matched to a gene: 6. The CDR3 nucleotides are TGCGCCAGCAGCCGCGGGACAGGGGGTTTGAACACTGAAGCTTTCTTT. Its protein is CASSRGTGGLNTEAFF.

The rearrangement links TRBV3-1 (or the pseudogene TRBV3-2) to TRBJ1-4; TRBD1 might be the D (6 bases). The CDR3 length is 14 residues. The germline V gene encodes CDR1 LGHDT and CDR2 YNNKEL (reference sequence). Deletions cut 3 bases from V and 8 bases from J, with 13 bases between. The CDR3 nucleotides are TGTGCCAGCAGCCAGCGGGGGCTGGGAGAAAAACTGTTTTTT. Protein: CASSQRGLGEKLFF.

This clone was seen a single time. The V gene is TRBV7-6, the J gene TRBJ1-4; D is unresolved. Trimming pared 4 bases from V and 8 bases from J, leaving 14 bases between. CDR1 and CDR2 (germline): SGHVS, FNYEAQ. The CDR3 totals 14 residues. The CDR3 reads CASSSPSSMEKLFF. The CDR3, as DNA: TGTGCCAGCAGCTCACCCTCGAGTATGGAAAAACTGTTTTTT. Drawing the rest from reference TRBV7-6 and TRBJ1-4, the complete variable domain is GAGVSQSPRYKVTKRGQDVALRCDPISGHVSLYWYRQALGQGPEFLTYFNYEAQQDKSGLPNDRFSAERPEGSISTLTIQRTEQRDSAMYRCASSSPSSMEKLFFGSGTQLSVL.